These T cell receptor beta chains were read from a single sample in a study of blood T cell repertoires in COVID-19. Clones were read by immunoSEQ multiplex PCR, and TCRdb kept only the in-frame ones, dropping some. The sample contains 290,000 or so clones, roughly 86% of which appear only once. Sequenced material: PBMCs or T cells enriched from blood (not recorded which). The receptors were sampled from a woman between 18 and 30 years old who had recovered from COVID-19. Each CDR3 is given with its conserved first and last residue. A D gene is named only where the DNA matches it firmly. Expanded clones get a size class; other rows say once, few or many, or leave the size out.

cdr3_nt: TGTGCCAGCAGTTTATCGCGGGGGCGGATGTACTCCTATAATTCACCCCTCCACTTT; cdr3_aa: CASSLSRGRMYSYNSPLHF; d_call: -; clone_size: -; j_call: TRBJ1-6; v_call: TRBV27; cdr3_length: 19
cdr3_nt: TGTGCCAGCAGTCCGGGACTAGCGTGGGGGCGTTTGTGGGAGCAGTACTTC; cdr3_aa: CASSPGLAWGRLWEQYF; d_call: TRBD2; clone_size: -; j_call: TRBJ2-7; v_call: TRBV28; cdr3_length: 17
cdr3_nt: TGTGCCTGGATTCGTGTGTCGAGGAATGAGCAGTTCTTC; cdr3_aa: CAWIRVSRNEQFF; d_call: -; clone_size: -; j_call: TRBJ2-1; v_call: TRBV30; cdr3_length: 13
cdr3_nt: TGTGCCAGCAGTTTCGGGACTAGCGGGCCGTTGAGGGAGCAGTACTTC; cdr3_aa: CASSFGTSGPLREQYF; d_call: TRBD2; clone_size: -; j_call: TRBJ2-7; v_call: TRBV27; cdr3_length: 16
cdr3_nt: TGTGCCAGCTCACCTGGAGAGCCCTCCTACGAGCAGTACTTC; cdr3_aa: CASSPGEPSYEQYF; d_call: -; clone_size: -; j_call: TRBJ2-7; v_call: TRBV18; cdr3_length: 14
cdr3_nt: TGTGCTAGTGGTTTGTTGCAGGGGAAGAACGAGCAGTACTTC; cdr3_aa: CASGLLQGKNEQYF; d_call: -; clone_size: -; j_call: TRBJ2-7; v_call: TRBV12-5; cdr3_length: 14
cdr3_nt: TGTGCCTGGATGGGTGGGCTAGCCAAAAACATTCAGTACTTC; cdr3_aa: CAWMGGLAKNIQYF; d_call: -; clone_size: -; j_call: TRBJ2-4; v_call: TRBV30; cdr3_length: 14
cdr3_nt: TGTGCCACCAGTGATTTGGGGACTAGCGGGAATGAGCAGTTCTTC; cdr3_aa: CATSDLGTSGNEQFF; d_call: TRBD2; clone_size: -; j_call: TRBJ2-1; v_call: TRBV24-1; cdr3_length: 15
cdr3_nt: TGTGCCATCAGTGGTCAGGGCCCTCTAGGCTATGGCTACACCTTC; cdr3_aa: CAISGQGPLGYGYTF; d_call: -; clone_size: -; j_call: TRBJ1-2; v_call: TRBV10-3; cdr3_length: 15
cdr3_nt: TGTGCCAGCAGCCTTTACTCGGGACAGGGGGCTTACGAGCAGTACTTC; cdr3_aa: CASSLYSGQGAYEQYF; d_call: TRBD1; clone_size: -; j_call: TRBJ2-7; v_call: TRBV11-3; cdr3_length: 16
cdr3_nt: TGTGCCAGCAGCGTCAGGGGTCCCACCGGGGAGCTGTTTTTT; cdr3_aa: CASSVRGPTGELFF; d_call: -; clone_size: once; j_call: TRBJ2-2; v_call: TRBV9; cdr3_length: 14
cdr3_nt: TGTGCCAGCAGTTACGTGGCGGGGGACTATGGCTACACCTTC; cdr3_aa: CASSYVAGDYGYTF; d_call: -; clone_size: -; j_call: TRBJ1-2; v_call: TRBV6-2/TRBV6-3; cdr3_length: 14
cdr3_nt: TGTGCCAGCAGGCAGACAGGGTTAGCCAAAAACATTCAGTACTTC; cdr3_aa: CASRQTGLAKNIQYF; d_call: TRBD1; clone_size: -; j_call: TRBJ2-4; v_call: TRBV28; cdr3_length: 15
cdr3_nt: TGTGCCAGCAGTAAGACAGGTCTCCGGGCCAACGTCCTGACTTTC; cdr3_aa: CASSKTGLRANVLTF; d_call: -; clone_size: -; j_call: TRBJ2-6; v_call: TRBV28; cdr3_length: 15
cdr3_nt: TGTGCCAGCAGTTACCTACAGGGGGCTGGATATGGCTACACCTTC; cdr3_aa: CASSYLQGAGYGYTF; d_call: TRBD1; clone_size: -; j_call: TRBJ1-2; v_call: TRBV6-2/TRBV6-3; cdr3_length: 15
cdr3_nt: TGCGCCAGCAGCTTGTTTGGTAGCGTAGATGGGGCCAACGTCCTGACTTTC; cdr3_aa: CASSLFGSVDGANVLTF; d_call: -; clone_size: -; j_call: TRBJ2-6; v_call: TRBV5-1; cdr3_length: 17
cdr3_nt: TGTGCCAGCAGTACAGAAAGCGGGAGGGGGACCTACGAGCAGTACTTC; cdr3_aa: CASSTESGRGTYEQYF; d_call: TRBD2; clone_size: -; j_call: TRBJ2-7; v_call: TRBV27; cdr3_length: 16
cdr3_nt: TGTGCCAGCACTTCCGAGACAGAAGTCTATCAGCCCCAGCATTTT; cdr3_aa: CASTSETEVYQPQHF; d_call: -; clone_size: -; j_call: TRBJ1-5; v_call: TRBV6-5; cdr3_length: 15
cdr3_nt: TGTGCCAGCAGCCCGCAGGACCAAGAGACCCAGTACTTC; cdr3_aa: CASSPQDQETQYF; d_call: -; clone_size: -; j_call: TRBJ2-5; v_call: TRBV5-6; cdr3_length: 13
cdr3_nt: TGTGCCAGCAGCCCGCGTTTGGGCAATACTGAAGCTTTCTTT; cdr3_aa: CASSPRLGNTEAFF; d_call: -; clone_size: -; j_call: TRBJ1-1; v_call: TRBV11-3; cdr3_length: 14
cdr3_nt: TGTGCCAGCTGGGGTTGGGAGGAGTTGGACACTGAAGCTTTCTTT; cdr3_aa: CASWGWEELDTEAFF; d_call: -; clone_size: -; j_call: TRBJ1-1; v_call: TRBV5-8; cdr3_length: 15
cdr3_nt: TGTGCCAGCAGCTTAGGCCTAGGGGGTGGGACTGAAGCTTTCTTT; cdr3_aa: CASSLGLGGGTEAFF; d_call: -; clone_size: -; j_call: TRBJ1-1; v_call: TRBV13; cdr3_length: 15
cdr3_nt: TGTGCCACCGGGACAGGCCCAGAGACCCAGTACTTC; cdr3_aa: CATGTGPETQYF; d_call: TRBD1; clone_size: -; j_call: TRBJ2-5; v_call: TRBV19; cdr3_length: 12
cdr3_nt: TGTGCCATCAGGGACAGAACCACTAACTATGGCTACACCTTC; cdr3_aa: CAIRDRTTNYGYTF; d_call: -; clone_size: -; j_call: TRBJ1-2; v_call: TRBV10-3; cdr3_length: 14
cdr3_nt: TGTGCCAGCAGTGAAGGATTGGCTAGCGGGTACCAAGAGACCCAGTACTTC; cdr3_aa: CASSEGLASGYQETQYF; d_call: TRBD2; clone_size: -; j_call: TRBJ2-5; v_call: TRBV25-1; cdr3_length: 17
cdr3_nt: TGTGCCAGCAGCTCGGGGGTGTATGGCTACACCTTC; cdr3_aa: CASSSGVYGYTF; d_call: -; clone_size: -; j_call: TRBJ1-2; v_call: TRBV7-9; cdr3_length: 12
cdr3_nt: TGTGCCAGCTCACCACCGGCGGGGAGAGGCACTGAAGCTTTCTTT; cdr3_aa: CASSPPAGRGTEAFF; d_call: -; clone_size: -; j_call: TRBJ1-1; v_call: TRBV18; cdr3_length: 15
cdr3_nt: TGTGCCAGCAGCTTGCAAGCGGGGGGGAGAGAGCAGTACTTC; cdr3_aa: CASSLQAGGREQYF; d_call: TRBD2; clone_size: -; j_call: TRBJ2-7; v_call: TRBV7-8; cdr3_length: 14
cdr3_nt: TGCGCCAGCAGCTTGGAGTATCGGGAGGGAACTGAAGCTTTCTTT; cdr3_aa: CASSLEYREGTEAFF; d_call: -; clone_size: -; j_call: TRBJ1-1; v_call: TRBV5-1; cdr3_length: 15
cdr3_nt: TGTGCCAGCAAGGACAGACCCTGGGGTATGAACACTGAAGCTTTCTTT; cdr3_aa: CASKDRPWGMNTEAFF; d_call: -; clone_size: few; j_call: TRBJ1-1; v_call: TRBV21-1; cdr3_length: 16
cdr3_nt: TGTGCCAGCAGCTGGGATAGCAGGGTCATCACTGAAGCTTTCTTT; cdr3_aa: CASSWDSRVITEAFF; d_call: -; clone_size: -; j_call: TRBJ1-1; v_call: TRBV11-3; cdr3_length: 15
cdr3_nt: TGTGCCAGCAGTCCGACAGGGGGTACCTCCTACGAGCAGTACTTC; cdr3_aa: CASSPTGGTSYEQYF; d_call: TRBD1; clone_size: -; j_call: TRBJ2-7; v_call: TRBV6-5; cdr3_length: 15
cdr3_nt: TGTGCCAGCAGCTTAGAAGGCAGGGGGACCGAGGATCAGCCCCAGCATTTT; cdr3_aa: CASSLEGRGTEDQPQHF; d_call: TRBD1; clone_size: -; j_call: TRBJ1-5; v_call: TRBV7-9; cdr3_length: 17
cdr3_nt: TGTGCCAGCAGCTTAAAGCAACAGGGCGTCCTATATGGCTACACCTTC; cdr3_aa: CASSLKQQGVLYGYTF; d_call: -; clone_size: -; j_call: TRBJ1-2; v_call: TRBV7-2; cdr3_length: 16
cdr3_nt: TGCGCCAGCAGGGCAGGGGGTAACACCGGGGAGCTGTTTTTT; cdr3_aa: CASRAGGNTGELFF; d_call: TRBD1; clone_size: once; j_call: TRBJ2-2; v_call: TRBV10-1; cdr3_length: 14
cdr3_nt: TGTGCCAGCGGACTAGCGGGGGCCTACAATGAGCAGTTCTTC; cdr3_aa: CASGLAGAYNEQFF; d_call: TRBD2; clone_size: -; j_call: TRBJ2-1; v_call: TRBV25-1; cdr3_length: 14
cdr3_nt: TGTGCCAGCAGTTACTCGGGGACTACCTACGAGCAGTACTTC; cdr3_aa: CASSYSGTTYEQYF; d_call: TRBD2; clone_size: few; j_call: TRBJ2-7; v_call: TRBV6-2/TRBV6-3; cdr3_length: 14
cdr3_nt: TGTGCCATCAGTAAAGAGACAGGGGGAGACACCGGGGAGCTGTTTTTT; cdr3_aa: CAISKETGGDTGELFF; d_call: TRBD1; clone_size: -; j_call: TRBJ2-2; v_call: TRBV10-3; cdr3_length: 16
cdr3_nt: TGTGTCAGAAGCTCCGTACCTTTTAGCGGGAGGGGGGGCTCCTACGAGCAGTACTTC; cdr3_aa: CVRSSVPFSGRGGSYEQYF; d_call: -; clone_size: -; j_call: TRBJ2-7; v_call: TRBV7-5; cdr3_length: 19
cdr3_nt: TGTGCCAGCAGCCCCGGGACAGATTATGGCTACACCTTC; cdr3_aa: CASSPGTDYGYTF; d_call: TRBD1; clone_size: -; j_call: TRBJ1-2; v_call: TRBV7-3; cdr3_length: 13
cdr3_nt: TGTGCCAGCAGCTTCGACAGGCGGAACACTGAAGCTTTCTTT; cdr3_aa: CASSFDRRNTEAFF; d_call: -; clone_size: -; j_call: TRBJ1-1; v_call: TRBV7-2; cdr3_length: 14
cdr3_nt: TGTGCCAGCTCACCAGGACAGTCGAATGAGCAGTTCTTC; cdr3_aa: CASSPGQSNEQFF; d_call: -; clone_size: -; j_call: TRBJ2-1; v_call: TRBV18; cdr3_length: 13
cdr3_nt: TGTGCCTGGAGTTTAACAGGCACAGGGTCCCAGCATTTT; cdr3_aa: CAWSLTGTGSQHF; d_call: -; clone_size: -; j_call: TRBJ1-5; v_call: TRBV30; cdr3_length: 13
cdr3_nt: TGTGCCAGCTCACCCTCCGGGACAGGGATCGAGACCCAGTACTTC; cdr3_aa: CASSPSGTGIETQYF; d_call: TRBD1; clone_size: once; j_call: TRBJ2-5; v_call: TRBV18; cdr3_length: 15
cdr3_nt: TGTGCCAGCAGCCCTAATTCAGGGGCTACCGGGGAGCTGTTTTTT; cdr3_aa: CASSPNSGATGELFF; d_call: -; clone_size: -; j_call: TRBJ2-2; v_call: TRBV3-1/TRBV3-2; cdr3_length: 15
cdr3_nt: TGCGCCAGCAGCCCATGGACTAGCGGGGCCTACGAGCAGTACTTC; cdr3_aa: CASSPWTSGAYEQYF; d_call: TRBD2; clone_size: -; j_call: TRBJ2-7; v_call: TRBV4-1; cdr3_length: 15
cdr3_nt: TGTGCCAGCAGCTTGCAGGGGACTAATGAAAAACTGTTTTTT; cdr3_aa: CASSLQGTNEKLFF; d_call: -; clone_size: -; j_call: TRBJ1-4; v_call: TRBV5-5; cdr3_length: 14
cdr3_nt: TGTGCCAGCTCACCCTACGGACTGAACAATGAGCAGTTCTTC; cdr3_aa: CASSPYGLNNEQFF; d_call: -; clone_size: -; j_call: TRBJ2-1; v_call: TRBV18; cdr3_length: 14
cdr3_nt: TGTGCCAGCAGCTCAGGGTGGGGATGGGGCTACACCTTC; cdr3_aa: CASSSGWGWGYTF; d_call: -; clone_size: once; j_call: TRBJ1-2; v_call: TRBV12-3/TRBV12-4; cdr3_length: 13
cdr3_nt: TGCGCCAGCAGCCAGCGGGGGGCAGGGGATACGCAGTATTTT; cdr3_aa: CASSQRGAGDTQYF; d_call: TRBD2; clone_size: few; j_call: TRBJ2-3; v_call: TRBV4-3; cdr3_length: 14
cdr3_nt: TGTGCCAGCAGTTTCTCCCAGGGACAGGCAAATGAAAAACTGTTTTTT; cdr3_aa: CASSFSQGQANEKLFF; d_call: TRBD1; clone_size: -; j_call: TRBJ1-4; v_call: TRBV28; cdr3_length: 16
cdr3_nt: TGTGCCAGCAGCTTAGCCGGACTAGCGGGGGCCGTGGGGACCCAGTACTTC; cdr3_aa: CASSLAGLAGAVGTQYF; d_call: TRBD2; clone_size: -; j_call: TRBJ2-5; v_call: TRBV7-9; cdr3_length: 17
cdr3_nt: TGTGCCAGCAGCTTAGGGGACAGCAATGAAAAACTGTTTTTT; cdr3_aa: CASSLGDSNEKLFF; d_call: TRBD1; clone_size: -; j_call: TRBJ1-4; v_call: TRBV11-2; cdr3_length: 14
cdr3_nt: TGTGCCAGCTCACCACTAGACAGCGCGGACACTGAAGCTTTCTTT; cdr3_aa: CASSPLDSADTEAFF; d_call: -; clone_size: -; j_call: TRBJ1-1; v_call: TRBV18; cdr3_length: 15
cdr3_nt: TGTGCCATCAGTGAGTCTAGTTACGGGGGGCAGAGGAACGAGCAGTACTTC; cdr3_aa: CAISESSYGGQRNEQYF; d_call: -; clone_size: -; j_call: TRBJ2-7; v_call: TRBV10-3; cdr3_length: 17
cdr3_nt: TGTGCCAGCAGTCAGAGGTTGGAGACTGAAGCTTTCTTT; cdr3_aa: CASSQRLETEAFF; d_call: -; clone_size: -; j_call: TRBJ1-1; v_call: TRBV7-2; cdr3_length: 13
cdr3_nt: TGTGCCAGCAGCACCTCTAGGACTAGCGGCTCTAGCACAGATACGCAGTATTTT; cdr3_aa: CASSTSRTSGSSTDTQYF; d_call: TRBD2; clone_size: -; j_call: TRBJ2-3; v_call: TRBV9; cdr3_length: 18
cdr3_nt: TGTGCCAGCAGCAACACCATTACAACTAATGAAAAACTGTTTTTT; cdr3_aa: CASSNTITTNEKLFF; d_call: -; clone_size: -; j_call: TRBJ1-4; v_call: TRBV7-9; cdr3_length: 15